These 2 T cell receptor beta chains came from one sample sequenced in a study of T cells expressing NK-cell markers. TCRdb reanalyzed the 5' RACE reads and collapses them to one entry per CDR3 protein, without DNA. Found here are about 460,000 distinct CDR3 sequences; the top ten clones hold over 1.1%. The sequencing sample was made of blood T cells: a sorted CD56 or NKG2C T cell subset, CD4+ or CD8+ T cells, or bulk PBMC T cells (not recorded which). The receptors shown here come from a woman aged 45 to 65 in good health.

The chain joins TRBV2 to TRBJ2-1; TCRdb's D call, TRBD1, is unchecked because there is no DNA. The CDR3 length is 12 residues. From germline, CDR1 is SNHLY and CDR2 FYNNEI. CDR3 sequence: CASSDDGTGQFF.

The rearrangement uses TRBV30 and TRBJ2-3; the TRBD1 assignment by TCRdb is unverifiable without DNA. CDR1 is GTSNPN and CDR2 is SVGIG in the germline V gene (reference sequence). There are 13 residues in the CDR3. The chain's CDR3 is CAWSGGTRDTQYF.